These 31 T cell receptor beta chains were sequenced from one sample in a study of blood T cell repertoires in COVID-19. This table comes from immunoSEQ multiplex PCR, and its TCRdb copy is limited to in-frame clones, with some not included. The sample yields under 250,000 clones, approximately 87% seen once. Sequences were obtained from peripheral blood. The receptors come from a woman aged 70-85 years with active or convalescent COVID-19.

A single count supports this clone. The chain recombines TRBV3-1 (or the pseudogene TRBV3-2) with TRBJ2-6; D possibly corresponds to TRBD2 (7 bases). CDR3 length: 19 residues. V lost 0 bases to trimming and J lost 4 bases, with 19 bases between them. From germline, CDR1 is LGHDT and CDR2 YNNKEL (reference sequence). CDR3 amino acids: CASSQDQGGAFAGANVLTF. The DNA of the CDR3 is TGTGCCAGCAGCCAAGATCAAGGGGGGGCTTTTGCCGGGGCCAACGTCCTGACTTTC.

The chain uses TRBV9 and TRBJ2-3, with 10 bases identical to TRBD2. The CDR3 is 16 residues long. In germline, CDR1 is SGDLS, CDR2 YYNGEE. Trimming cost V 3 bases and J 2 bases; bases outside gene matches: 6. CDR3 coding DNA: TGTGCCAGCAGCGGGGGTAGCGGGAGGCTCACAGATACGCAGTATTTT. This translates into CASSGGSGRLTDTQYF.

The CDR3 loop is CASSPLQVLSSYNEQFF. The CDR3 DNA follows: TGTGCCAGTAGTCCGCTCCAGGTACTGAGCTCCTACAATGAGCAGTTCTTC. This rearrangement joins TRBV19 to TRBJ2-1; D not resolved. Germline loops: CDR1 LNHDA, CDR2 SQIVND (reference sequence). Trimming pared 5 bases from V and 0 bases from J, leaving 17 bases between. The CDR3 totals 17 residues.

V is TRBV18 and J is TRBJ2-5; 10 nucleotides align to TRBD2. V shed 4 bases and J 1 base; nucleotides not matched to a gene: 3. The CDR3 covers 15 residues. Germline V gives CDR1 KGHSH, CDR2 LQKENI. For the CDR3, the DNA is TGTGCCAGCTCACTAGCGGGGGGACTCCAAGAGACCCAGTACTTC. Its translation is CASSLAGGLQETQYF.

This chain uses TRBV29-1 with TRBJ1-4, with D possibly TRBD1 on 6 matching bases. The CDR3 extends over 12 amino acids. Deletions cut 7 bases from V and 6 bases from J, with 12 bases between. The germline V gene has CDR1 SQVTM and CDR2 ANQGSEA. This CDR3 is CSAQTGDEKLFF. CDR3 nucleotide sequence: TGCAGCGCTCAGACAGGAGATGAAAAACTGTTTTTT.

DNA of the CDR3: TGTGCCAGCAGTCCGGGACTCTATAATTCACCCCTCCACTTT. This sequence encodes CASSPGLYNSPLHF. This chain connects TRBV3-1 (or the pseudogene TRBV3-2) to TRBJ1-6; TRBD1 is a possible D gene (5 bases). With 6 bases removed from V and 3 bases from J, the gap between germline ends came to 9 bases. The length of the CDR3 is 14 residues. Germline values: CDR1 LGHDT, CDR2 YNNKEL (reference sequence).

Written as DNA, the CDR3 is TGTGCCAGCTCCCCAAGGGGGGAGGGCGAGCAGTACTTC. Its protein is CASSPRGEGEQYF. This sequence joins TRBV18 and TRBJ2-7; TRBD2 is a possible D gene (7 bases). Germline CDR1 reads KGHSH; CDR2 reads LQKENI. The CDR3 sequence is 13 residues long. Trimming stripped 6 bases from V and 6 bases from J, with 15 bases between.

The J gene is TRBJ1-5, the V gene TRBV7-9; 9 bases line up with TRBD1. J lost 10 bases, V lost 5 bases, and 9 bases had no gene match. In germline, CDR1 is SEHNR, CDR2 FQNEAQ (reference sequence). This CDR3 is 14 amino acids long. CDR3 in DNA: TGTGCCAGCAGCCAAGGGGGACAGGGCATACCCCAGCATTTT. Protein product: CASSQGGQGIPQHF.

CDR3 protein: CASSQSTGPPYF. In nucleotides, the CDR3 is TGTGCCAGCAGCCAATCGACAGGTCCCCCCTACTTC. The chain couples TRBV3-1 (or the pseudogene TRBV3-2) to TRBJ2-5; tentatively, D is TRBD1 (6 bases). Germline CDR1 and CDR2: LGHDT and YNNKEL (reference sequence). This CDR3 has 12 amino acids. The ends were cut back, 2 bases at V and 14 bases at J, with 15 bases in the middle.

This clone is a singleton in its sample. The chain carries TRBV18 and TRBJ2-1; D may be TRBD1 (6 bases). The CDR3 has 13 amino acids. Germline lookup yields CDR1 KGHSH and CDR2 LQKENI. V lost 2 bases to trimming and J lost 9 bases, with 11 bases between them. The CDR3 protein is CASSPFDRLEQFF. The CDR3 DNA follows: TGTGCCAGCTCACCATTCGACAGGCTTGAGCAGTTCTTC.

This chain links TRBV27 with TRBJ2-7; 7 bases are a match to TRBD1. Losses at the gene ends were 3 bases for V and 5 bases for J; bases not matched to a gene: 4. This CDR3 region has 13 residues. Germline CDR1 MNHEY, CDR2 SMNVEV (reference sequence). The CDR3 bases are TGTGCCAGCAGTTTGACAGGGTACGACGAGCAGTACTTC. Protein product: CASSLTGYDEQYF.

The chain has TRBV11-1 and TRBJ2-7; 7 nucleotides align to TRBD2. The CDR3 length is 16 residues. Trimming at V came to 7 bases and at J to 6 bases, leaving 18 bases not matched to a gene. In germline, CDR1 is SGHAT, CDR2 FQDESV (reference sequence). CDR3 in DNA: TGTGCCAGCACTGTAGACGCTCGGACTAGGACTAGCGAGCAGTACTTC. It codes for CASTVDARTRTSEQYF. The full variable domain, with the rest looked up from reference TRBV11-1 and TRBJ2-7, is EAEVAQSPRYKITEKSQAVAFWCDPISGHATLYWYRQILGQGPELLVQFQDESVVDDSQLPKDRFSAERLKGVDSTLKIQPAELGDSAMYLCASTVDARTRTSEQYFGPGTRLTVT.

The chain employs TRBV6-5 and TRBJ2-2, with 8 bases fitting TRBD1. This CDR3 region has 14 residues. Germline CDR1 and CDR2: MNHEY and SVGAGI. Germline trimming cut 6 bases from V and 7 bases from J; bases unmatched to any gene: 7. Here the CDR3 reads CASRRGQVVGELFF. The CDR3 nucleotides read TGTGCCAGCAGGCGGGGACAGGTTGTCGGGGAGCTGTTTTTT.

The V call is TRBV6-5, the J call TRBJ1-1; unclear D gene. The germline gives CDR1 MNHEY, CDR2 SVGAGI. This CDR3 contains 15 residues. Trimming took 0 bases from V and 2 from J, leaving 10 bases between them. The CDR3 nucleotides read TGTGCCAGCAGTTACTCCTACCGAGGAAACACTGAAGCTTTCTTT. This translates into CASSYSYRGNTEAFF.

This clone appeared a single time. CDR3: CASSLGLGQGLETQYF. In DNA, the CDR3 is TGTGCCAGCAGCTTGGGCCTGGGACAGGGGTTAGAGACCCAGTACTTC. This chain links TRBV5-4 with TRBJ2-5; 10 bases fit TRBD1. Trimming removed 0 bases from V and 4 bases from J; junction bases left unmatched: 6. CDR3 size: 16 residues. Germline V CDR1 and CDR2: SGHNT, YYREEE (reference sequence).

The chain has TRBV3-1 (or the pseudogene TRBV3-2) and TRBJ2-1, with TRBD2 matching over 15 bases. CDR3 length: 15 amino acids. Trimming at V came to 2 bases and at J to 8 bases, leaving 1 base not matched to a gene. Germline V CDR1 and CDR2: LGHDT, YNNKEL (reference sequence). The CDR3 DNA reads TGTGCCAGCAGCCAACGGACTAGCGGGAGGGATGAGCAGTTCTTC. Amino acids: CASSQRTSGRDEQFF.

V and J are TRBV7-6 and TRBJ1-2; 7 bases are shared with TRBD1. The length of the CDR3 is 13 residues. The junction had 4 bases not matched to a gene; V was cut back by 4 bases and J by 5 bases. Looked up from germline, CDR1 is SGHVS and CDR2 is FNYEAQ. The CDR3 nucleotides are TGTGCCAGCAGCTCTGAGGGACAGTATGGCTACACCTTC. This sequence encodes CASSSEGQYGYTF.

Ten or more counts support this clone. The sample contains more than one DNA sequence encoding this CDR3. This chain joins TRBV10-3 and TRBJ2-3; 9 bases fit TRBD1. CDR3 size: 17 residues. The junction had 14 bases not matched to a gene; V was cut back by 6 bases and J by 4 bases. CDR1 ENHRY and CDR2 SYGVKD come from the germline V gene. DNA for the CDR3: TGTGCCATCAGCGACCACTTGAGACAGGGGGTGGCAGATACGCAGTATTTT. It codes for CAISDHLRQGVADTQYF.

This chain connects TRBV28 to TRBJ2-7, with 7 bases identical to TRBD2. This CDR3 contains 14 residues. Losses at the gene ends were 3 bases for V and 5 bases for J; bases not matched to a gene: 7. Germline V CDR1 and CDR2: MDHEN, SYDVKM. The CDR3 reads CASSLVGRIHEQYF. The CDR3 nucleotides are TGTGCCAGCAGTTTGGTCGGGAGGATCCACGAGCAGTACTTC. Full variable domain (rest looked up from reference TRBV28 and TRBJ2-7): DVKVTQSSRYLVKRTGEKVFLECVQDMDHENMFWYRQDPGLGLRLIYFSYDVKMKEKGDIPEGYSVSREKKERFSLILESASTNQTSMYLCASSLVGRIHEQYFGPGTRLTVT.

The chain employs TRBV5-4 and TRBJ1-2, with D tentatively TRBD1 (5 bases). V shed 0 bases and J shed 2 bases, with 20 bases lying between them. CDR1 is SGHNT and CDR2 is YYREEE in the germline V gene (reference sequence). This CDR3 region has 18 residues. The CDR3 DNA reads as TGTGCCAGCAGCTTGGTTCGACGTCGACAGCCAGAAAACTATGGCTACACCTTC. It specifies CASSLVRRRQPENYGYTF.

The chain employs TRBV29-1 and TRBJ1-4; no clear D gene. Looked up from germline, CDR1 is SQVTM and CDR2 is ANQGSEA. The CDR3 contains 13 residues. V shed 8 bases and J shed 2 bases, with 12 bases lying between them. CDR3 sequence (DNA): TGCAGCTGCAGACTTCGTACTAATGAAAAACTGTTTTTT. It encodes CSCRLRTNEKLFF.

This chain connects TRBV6-1 to TRBJ2-3, with 10 bases that match TRBD2. CDR1 and CDR2 (germline): MNHNS, SASEGT. Trimming at V came to 4 bases and at J to 4 bases, leaving 8 bases not matched to a gene. This CDR3 region has 16 residues. CDR3: CASSVEGAGGADTQYF. The CDR3 coding sequence is TGTGCCAGCAGTGTTGAGGGAGCGGGAGGGGCAGATACGCAGTATTTT.

The chain employs TRBV15 and TRBJ2-3; 7 bases match TRBD1. The CDR3 sequence is 16 residues long. Germline V gives CDR1 LNHNV, CDR2 YYDKDF (reference sequence). With V trimmed by 1 base and J by 1 base, 5 bases remained unmatched. CDR3 DNA: TGTGCCACCAGCAGAGGGGTAGGACAGGGCACAGATACGCAGTATTTT. It translates to CATSRGVGQGTDTQYF.

The chain couples TRBV4-1 to TRBJ2-4, with 7 bases matching TRBD2. CDR3 length: 14 amino acids. Germline loops: CDR1 MGHRA, CDR2 YSYEKL. Trimming removed 0 bases from V and 9 bases from J; junction bases left unmatched: 5. CDR3 nucleotides: TGCGCCAGCAGCCAAGAAGGGAGGGGTGGCATTCAGTACTTC. Translation: CASSQEGRGGIQYF.

The chain combines TRBV5-1 with TRBJ1-3; D unresolved. This CDR3 comprises 17 residues. V dropped 0 bases and J dropped 0 bases, with 13 bases sitting between them. CDR1 is SGHRS and CDR2 is YFSETQ in the germline V gene. In DNA form, the CDR3 reads TGCGCCAGCAGCTTGGTGGTTTCCGGGAGCTCTGGAAACACCATATATTTT. This gives the protein CASSLVVSGSSGNTIYF. Full variable domain (missing parts from reference TRBV5-1 and TRBJ1-3): KAGVTQTPRYLIKTRGQQVTLSCSPISGHRSVSWYQQTPGQGLQFLFEYFSETQRNKGNFPGRFSGRQFSNSRSEMNVSTLELGDSALYLCASSLVVSGSSGNTIYFGEGSWLTVV.

The chain links TRBV2 to TRBJ1-2; D not certain. Germline CDR1 reads SNHLY; CDR2 reads FYNNEI. This CDR3 is built from 17 residues. Trimming shortened V by 3 bases and J by 4 bases, and 21 bases separated the two germline ends. CDR3 residues: CASSESPLAGDVYGYTF. CDR3 bases: TGTGCCAGCAGTGAGTCCCCGCTGGCAGGTGACGTCTATGGCTACACCTTC.

This clone was seen more than once but under ten times. The chain joins TRBV3-1 (or the pseudogene TRBV3-2) to TRBJ2-7, with 9 bases that match TRBD1. V shed 6 bases, J shed 0 bases, and the junction held 3 bases outside the gene matches. The CDR3 has 14 amino acids. CDR1 LGHDT and CDR2 YNNKEL come from the germline V gene (reference sequence). The CDR3 sequence: CASSHRGHSYEQYF. The CDR3 nucleotides are TGTGCCAGCAGTCACAGGGGGCACTCCTACGAGCAGTACTTC.

This chain links TRBV27 with TRBJ2-7, with 13 bases aligning to TRBD2. The germline V gene encodes CDR1 MNHEY and CDR2 SMNVEV (reference sequence). Unmatched junction bases numbered 18, after V lost 11 bases and J lost 11 bases. The CDR3 spans 15 residues. DNA for the CDR3: TGTGCCGCATCCTCGGGACTAGCGGGGACAAATAACGAGTACTTC. It encodes CAASSGLAGTNNEYF.

The CDR3 region is CASSLSPRPASYGYTF. The CDR3 DNA reads TGTGCCAGCAGCTTAAGTCCCAGGCCAGCCTCCTATGGCTACACCTTC. V gene TRBV7-9 combines with J gene TRBJ1-2; D is undetermined. The CDR3 sequence is 16 residues long. The germline V and J ends were trimmed by 2 bases and 4 bases, with 17 bases remaining between them. The germline CDR1 and CDR2 sequences are SEHNR and FQNEAQ (reference sequence).

The rearrangement joins TRBV7-3 to TRBJ2-1; 8 nucleotides line up with TRBD2. The J segment lost 5 bases and the V segment lost 3 bases, leaving 3 bases of the junction unmatched. Germline V lookup: CDR1 SGHTA, CDR2 FQGTGA. This CDR3 region has 14 residues. The CDR3 DNA reads as TGTGCCAGCAGCTTCGGGGGGGCCAACAATGAGCAGTTCTTC. This encodes CASSFGGANNEQFF.

The chain employs TRBV30 and TRBJ1-5; D is ambiguous. The CDR3 runs to 13 residues. Trimming shortened V by 1 base and J by 5 bases, and 9 bases separated the two germline ends. The germline gives CDR1 GTSNPN, CDR2 SVGIG (reference sequence). The CDR3: CAWSGVGDQPQHF. The CDR3 coding sequence is TGTGCCTGGAGTGGGGTCGGGGATCAGCCCCAGCATTTT. The variable domain in full, completed from reference TRBV30 and TRBJ1-5, reads SQTIHQWPATLVQPVGSPLSLECTVEGTSNPNLYWYRQAAGRGLQLLFYSVGIGQISSEVPQNLSASRPQDRQFILSSKKLLLSDSGFYLCAWSGVGDQPQHFGDGTRLSIL.